The 10 T cell receptor beta chains presented below share a single source sample, sequenced in a study of response to subunit inactivated influenza vaccine. TCRdb passed the RT-PCR reads through MiXCR, listing each CDR3 protein once. The sample lists a few hundred thousand distinct CDR3 sequences, approximately 21% occurring once. This material consisted of PBMCs from blood, taken around 22 months after vaccination. The receptor source for this set is a man between 50 and 69 years old who received an inactivated influenza vaccine.

The chain recombines TRBV18 with TRBJ1-6; D not certain. CDR1 KGHSH and CDR2 LQKENI come from the germline V gene. Trimming shortened V by 1 base and J by 9 bases, and 16 bases separated the two germline ends. The CDR3 length is 16 residues. The CDR3 coding sequence is TGTGCCAGCTCACCACGGGTCGTGGATTTAGGTTCACCCCTCCACTTT. It codes for CASSPRVVDLGSPLHF.

This clonotype appeared a few times. This rearrangement joins TRBV20-1 to TRBJ1-1; D ambiguous. The CDR3 consists of 13 residues. CDR1 is DFQATT and CDR2 is SNEGSKA in the germline V gene (reference sequence). Trimming removed 4 bases at V and 1 base at J, with 10 bases between. CDR3 in DNA: TGCAGTGCTACGCTGGGGTCGAACACTGAAGCTTTCTTT. This codes for CSATLGSNTEAFF.

The chain recombines TRBV20-1 with TRBJ1-4; D is possibly TRBD1 (5 bases). Per the germline V gene, CDR1 is DFQATT and CDR2 is SNEGSKA (reference sequence). CDR3 size: 14 residues. V lost 6 bases to trimming and J lost 4 bases, with 15 bases between them. The CDR3 loop reads CSARRGGDNEKLFF. The CDR3 coding sequence is TGCAGTGCCAGGCGCGGGGGGGATAATGAAAAACTGTTTTTT.

This clonotype was seen only a few times. This chain links TRBV7-2 with TRBJ2-1; TRBD1 aligns across 9 bases. Germline V gene data show CDR1 as SGHTA and CDR2 as FQGNSA. The CDR3 contains 15 residues. With V trimmed by 5 bases and J by 7 bases, 9 bases remained unmatched. The DNA of the CDR3 is TGTGCCAGCAGCGTCACAGGGGGCCGTGGGAATGAGCAGTTCTTC. Translating it yields CASSVTGGRGNEQFF.

This sequence joins TRBV7-6 and TRBJ2-7; no clear D. This CDR3 has 13 amino acids. V was trimmed by 2 bases and J by 5 bases, leaving 10 bases between them. Germline lookup yields CDR1 SGHVS and CDR2 FNYEAQ. The CDR3 loop is CASSLIGKDEQYF. The CDR3 DNA follows: TGTGCCAGCAGCTTAATAGGGAAAGACGAGCAGTACTTC.

This clonotype has more than one count but fewer than ten. The rearrangement links TRBV20-1 to TRBJ1-1, with D possibly TRBD1 on 5 matching bases. CDR3 length equals 17 residues. Germline values: CDR1 DFQATT, CDR2 SNEGSKA (reference sequence). Trimming removed 8 bases from V and 0 bases from J, with 25 bases in between. In DNA, the CDR3 is TGCAGTACCCGAGCCCAGGCAGGGTTACTCATGAACACTGAAGCTTTCTTT. This codes for CSTRAQAGLLMNTEAFF.

The gene calls are TRBV20-1 and TRBJ2-7; 9 nucleotides align to TRBD2. Germline CDR1 is DFQATT and CDR2 is SNEGSKA (reference sequence). The CDR3 contains 16 residues. The ends lost 3 bases at V and 2 bases at J; junction bases unmatched: 11. The DNA for the CDR3 is TGCAGTGCTAGTGATCTAGCGGGACGATTTACCTACGAGCAGTACTTC. Protein: CSASDLAGRFTYEQYF.

This clonotype was seen at least ten times. The chain uses TRBV3-1 and TRBJ1-1, with D possibly matching TRBD1 (5 bases). This CDR3 region has 14 residues. Germline values: CDR1 LGHDT, CDR2 YNNKEL (reference sequence). Trimming took 1 base from V and 1 from J, leaving 7 bases between them. CDR3 in amino acids: CASSQGTPNTEAFF. The CDR3 DNA reads as TGTGCCAGCAGCCAAGGGACACCGAACACTGAAGCTTTCTTT.

This clonotype came up a few times. This sequence joins TRBV9 and TRBJ1-6; TRBD1 agrees at 8 bases. The CDR3 totals 15 residues. Germline CDR1 SGDLS, CDR2 YYNGEE. The junction had 8 bases not matched to a gene; V was cut back by 4 bases and J by 8 bases. For the CDR3, the DNA is TGTGCCAGCAGCTCCCGGACAGGGTTAGATTCACCCCTCCACTTT. This sequence encodes CASSSRTGLDSPLHF.

The chain couples TRBV7-2 to TRBJ2-1, with D possibly TRBD1 on 5 matching bases. Germline assignment: CDR1 SGHTA and CDR2 FQGNSA. This CDR3 region has 14 residues. V dropped 4 bases and J dropped 0 bases, with 7 bases sitting between them. The CDR3 here is CASSSDSSYNEQFF. The CDR3 DNA reads TGTGCCAGCAGCTCCGACAGCTCCTACAATGAGCAGTTCTTC.